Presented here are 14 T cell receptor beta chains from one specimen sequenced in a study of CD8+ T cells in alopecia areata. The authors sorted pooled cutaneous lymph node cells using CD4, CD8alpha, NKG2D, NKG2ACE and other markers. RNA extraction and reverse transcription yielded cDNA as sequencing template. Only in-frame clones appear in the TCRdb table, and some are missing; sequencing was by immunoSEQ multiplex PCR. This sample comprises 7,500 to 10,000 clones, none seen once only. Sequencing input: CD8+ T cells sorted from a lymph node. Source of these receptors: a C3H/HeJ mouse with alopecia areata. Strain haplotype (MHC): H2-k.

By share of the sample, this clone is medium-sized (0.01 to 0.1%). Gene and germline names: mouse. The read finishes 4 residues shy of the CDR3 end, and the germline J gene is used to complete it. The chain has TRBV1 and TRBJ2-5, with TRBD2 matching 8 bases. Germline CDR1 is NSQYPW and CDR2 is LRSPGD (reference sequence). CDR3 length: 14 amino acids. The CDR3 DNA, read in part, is TGCACCTGCAGTGCGAGGGACTGGTTAGAC. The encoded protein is CTCSARDWLD. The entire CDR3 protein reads CTCSARDWLDTQYF. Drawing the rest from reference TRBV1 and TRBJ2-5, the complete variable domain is VTLLEQNPRWRLVPRGQAVNLRCILKNSQYPWMSWYQQDLQKQLQWLFTLRSPGDKEVKSLPGADYLATRVTDTELRLQVANMSQGRTLYCTCSARDWLDTQYFGPGTRLLVL.

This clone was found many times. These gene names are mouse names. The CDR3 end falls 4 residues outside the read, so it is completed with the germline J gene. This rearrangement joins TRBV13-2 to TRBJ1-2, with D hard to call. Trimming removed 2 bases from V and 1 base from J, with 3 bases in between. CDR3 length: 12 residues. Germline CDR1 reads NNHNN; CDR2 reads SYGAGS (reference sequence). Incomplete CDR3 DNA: TGTGCCAGCGGTGACATAAACTCC. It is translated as CASGDINS. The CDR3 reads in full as CASGDINSDYTF.

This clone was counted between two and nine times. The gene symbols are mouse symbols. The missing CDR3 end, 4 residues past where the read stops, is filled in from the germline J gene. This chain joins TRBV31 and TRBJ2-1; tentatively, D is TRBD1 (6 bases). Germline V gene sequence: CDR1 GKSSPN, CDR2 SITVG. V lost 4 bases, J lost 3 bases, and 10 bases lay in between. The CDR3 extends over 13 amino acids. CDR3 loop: CAWNQGSYAEQFF. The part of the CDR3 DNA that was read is TGTGCCTGGAACCAGGGGTCCTATGCT.

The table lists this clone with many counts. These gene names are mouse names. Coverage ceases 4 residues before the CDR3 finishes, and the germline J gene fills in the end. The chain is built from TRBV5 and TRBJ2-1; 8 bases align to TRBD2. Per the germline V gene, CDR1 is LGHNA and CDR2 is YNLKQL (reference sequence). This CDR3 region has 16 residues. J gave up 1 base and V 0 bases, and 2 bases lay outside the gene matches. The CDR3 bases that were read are TGTGCCAGCAGCCAAGACCCTGGGGGGAACTATGCT. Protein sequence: CASSQDPGGNYA. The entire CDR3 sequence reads CASSQDPGGNYAEQFF.

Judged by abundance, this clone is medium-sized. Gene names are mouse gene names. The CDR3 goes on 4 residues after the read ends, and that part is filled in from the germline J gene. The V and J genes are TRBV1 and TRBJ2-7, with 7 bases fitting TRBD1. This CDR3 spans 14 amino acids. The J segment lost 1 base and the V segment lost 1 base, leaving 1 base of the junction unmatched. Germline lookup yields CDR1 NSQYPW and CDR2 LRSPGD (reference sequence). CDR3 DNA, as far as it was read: TGCACCTGCAGTGCAGGGACAGGATCCTAT. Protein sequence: CTCSAGTGSY. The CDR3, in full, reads CTCSAGTGSYEQYF.

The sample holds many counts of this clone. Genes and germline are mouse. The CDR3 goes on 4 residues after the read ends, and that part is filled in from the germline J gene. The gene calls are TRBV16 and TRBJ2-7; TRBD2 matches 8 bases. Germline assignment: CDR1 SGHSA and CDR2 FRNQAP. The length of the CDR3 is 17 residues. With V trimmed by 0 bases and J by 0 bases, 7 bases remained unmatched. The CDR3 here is CASSLEAGGRSSYEQYF. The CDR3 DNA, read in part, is TGTGCAAGCAGCTTAGAGGCTGGGGGGCGTAGCTCCTAT.

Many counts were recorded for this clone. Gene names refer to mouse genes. The CDR3 reads CASSGGIDSDYTF. The DNA read from the CDR3 is TGTGCCAGCTCAGGGGGAATTGACTCC. The rearrangement joins TRBV12-1 to TRBJ1-2; weak D call: TRBD1 (6 bases). The observed sequence ends 4 residues before the CDR3 terminus, with the missing tail filled in from the germline J gene. CDR1 SGHSN and CDR2 HYEKVE come from the germline V gene. The length of the CDR3 is 13 residues. With 4 bases removed from V and 3 bases from J, the gap between germline ends came to 11 bases.

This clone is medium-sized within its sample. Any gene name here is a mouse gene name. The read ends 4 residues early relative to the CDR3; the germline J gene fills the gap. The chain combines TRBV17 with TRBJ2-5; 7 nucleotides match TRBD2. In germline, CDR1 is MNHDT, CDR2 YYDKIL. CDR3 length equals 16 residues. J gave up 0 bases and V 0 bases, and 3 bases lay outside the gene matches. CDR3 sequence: CASSRDGGYNQDTQYF. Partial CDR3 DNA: TGTGCTAGCAGTAGAGATGGGGGGTATAACCAAGAC.

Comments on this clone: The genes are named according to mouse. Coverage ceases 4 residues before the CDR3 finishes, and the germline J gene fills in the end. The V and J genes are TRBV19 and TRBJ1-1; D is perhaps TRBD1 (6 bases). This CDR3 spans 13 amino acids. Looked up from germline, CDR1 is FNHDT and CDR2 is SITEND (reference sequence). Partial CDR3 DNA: TGTGCCAGCAGTATGGGGGGGCGCTCA. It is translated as CASSMGGRS. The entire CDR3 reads CASSMGGRSEVFF.

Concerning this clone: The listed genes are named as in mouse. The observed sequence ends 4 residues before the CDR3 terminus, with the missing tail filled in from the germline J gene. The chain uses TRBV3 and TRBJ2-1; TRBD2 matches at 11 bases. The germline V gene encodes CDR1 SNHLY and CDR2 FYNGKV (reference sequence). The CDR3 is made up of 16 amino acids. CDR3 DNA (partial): TGTGCCAGCAGCTTAGGACTGGGGGGGGCGAACGCT. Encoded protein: CASSLGLGGANA. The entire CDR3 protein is CASSLGLGGANAEQFF.

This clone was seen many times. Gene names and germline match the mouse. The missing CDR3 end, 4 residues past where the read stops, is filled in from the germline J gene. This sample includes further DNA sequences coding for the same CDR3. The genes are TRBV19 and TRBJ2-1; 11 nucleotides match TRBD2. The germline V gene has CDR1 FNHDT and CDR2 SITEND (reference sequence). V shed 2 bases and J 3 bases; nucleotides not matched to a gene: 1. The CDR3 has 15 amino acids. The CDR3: CASSIGTGGYAEQFF. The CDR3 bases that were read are TGTGCCAGCAGTATCGGGACTGGGGGCTATGCT.

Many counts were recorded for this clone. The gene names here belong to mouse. This CDR3 reads CAWSLDRGAETLYF. The CDR3 DNA, read in part, is TGTGCCTGGAGTTTGGACAGGGGTGCAGAA. The chain combines TRBV31 with TRBJ2-3, with TRBD1 identical over 8 bases. The read gets to within 4 residues of the CDR3 end, and the germline J gene fills in the rest. Germline V CDR1 and CDR2: GKSSPN, SITVG. V trimming: 2 bases; J trimming: 1 base; junction bases outside the gene matches: 2. The CDR3 consists of 14 residues.

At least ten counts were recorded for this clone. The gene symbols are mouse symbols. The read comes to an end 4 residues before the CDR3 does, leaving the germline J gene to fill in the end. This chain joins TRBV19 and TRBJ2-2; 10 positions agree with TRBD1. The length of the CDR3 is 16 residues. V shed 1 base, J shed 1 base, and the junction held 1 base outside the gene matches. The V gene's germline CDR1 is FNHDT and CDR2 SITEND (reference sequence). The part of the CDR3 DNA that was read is TGTGCCAGCAGTATAAGGGACAGGGGAAACACCGGG. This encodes CASSIRDRGNTG. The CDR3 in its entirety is CASSIRDRGNTGQLYF.

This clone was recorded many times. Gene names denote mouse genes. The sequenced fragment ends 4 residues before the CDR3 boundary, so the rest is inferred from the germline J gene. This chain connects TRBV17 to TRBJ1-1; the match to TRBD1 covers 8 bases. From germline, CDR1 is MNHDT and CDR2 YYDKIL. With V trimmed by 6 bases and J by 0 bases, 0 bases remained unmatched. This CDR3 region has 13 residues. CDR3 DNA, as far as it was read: TGTGCTAGCAGGGGACAGGCAAACACA. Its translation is CASRGQANT. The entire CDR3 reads CASRGQANTEVFF.